What follows describes a single T cell receptor (beta chain). As yet, its antigen is unknown. One end of the junction fails to match germline, which may point to a read error. This sample is drawn from a study of T cells in Graves' hyperthyroidism and ophthalmopathy. Points from the study as a whole: Ophthalmopathy onset followed model prediction by a median roughly 6 months. The authors' 13 V-J model separated ophthalmopathy from stable hyperthyroidism. Most thyroid clonotypes expanded above 0.001 appeared in blood too.

TCR beta CDR3 sequences were amplified from RNA transcripts. TCR CDR3 underwent first-round RT-PCR with the HTBI primer set. TCRdb fed the multiplex PCR reads into MiXCR, producing one record per CDR3 protein. This table has under 700,000 distinct CDR3 sequences, approximately 44% appearing once. Germline lookup yields CDR1 SGHTA and CDR2 FQGNSA. This CDR3 has 13 residues. Graves' hyperthyroidism was deemed stable absent ophthalmopathy progression within 18 months. This sequence originates from a young woman with Graves' hyperthyroidism. V gene TRBV7-2 combines with J gene TRBJ2-5, with a possible D match to TRBD1 (6 bases). Sequenced material: peripheral blood or thyroid tissue (not recorded which). In DNA form, the CDR3 reads TGCGCCAGCAGCCAGGGGAGTGGACAGCCCCAGTACTTC. Amino acids: CASSQGSGQPQYF.